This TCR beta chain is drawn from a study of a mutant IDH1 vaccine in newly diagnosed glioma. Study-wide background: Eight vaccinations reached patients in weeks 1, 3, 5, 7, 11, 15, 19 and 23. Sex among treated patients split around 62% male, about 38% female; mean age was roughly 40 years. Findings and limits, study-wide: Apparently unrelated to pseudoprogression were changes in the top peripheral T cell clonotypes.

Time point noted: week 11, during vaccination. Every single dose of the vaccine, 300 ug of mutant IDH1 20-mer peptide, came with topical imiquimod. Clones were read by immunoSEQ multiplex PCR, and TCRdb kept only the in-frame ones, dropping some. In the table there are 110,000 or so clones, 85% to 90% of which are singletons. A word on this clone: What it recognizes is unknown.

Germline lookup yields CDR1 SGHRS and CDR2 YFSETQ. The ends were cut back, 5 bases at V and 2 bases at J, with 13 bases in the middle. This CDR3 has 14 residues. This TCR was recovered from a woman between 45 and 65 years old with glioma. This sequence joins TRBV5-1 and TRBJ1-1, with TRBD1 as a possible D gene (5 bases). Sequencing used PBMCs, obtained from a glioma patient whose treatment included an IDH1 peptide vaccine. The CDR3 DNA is TGCGCCAGCAGTTACGATCAGGGAAACACTGAAGCTTTCTTT. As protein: CASSYDQGNTEAFF.